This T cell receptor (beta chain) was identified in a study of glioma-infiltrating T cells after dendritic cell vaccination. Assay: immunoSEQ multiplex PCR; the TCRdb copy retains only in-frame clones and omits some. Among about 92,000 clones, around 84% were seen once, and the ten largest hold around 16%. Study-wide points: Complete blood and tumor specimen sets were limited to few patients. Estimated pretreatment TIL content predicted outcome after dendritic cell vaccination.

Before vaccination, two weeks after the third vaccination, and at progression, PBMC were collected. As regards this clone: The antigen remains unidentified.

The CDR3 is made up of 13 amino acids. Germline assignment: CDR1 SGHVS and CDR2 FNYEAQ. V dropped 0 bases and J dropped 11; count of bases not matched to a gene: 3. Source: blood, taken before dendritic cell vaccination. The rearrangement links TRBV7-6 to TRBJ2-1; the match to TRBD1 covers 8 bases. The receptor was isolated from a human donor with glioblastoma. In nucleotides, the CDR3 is TGTGCCAGCAGCTTAGCTCGGGACAGGCAGCAGTTCTTC. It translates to CASSLARDRQQFF.